These 16 T cell receptor beta chains were sequenced from one sample in a study of CD8 T cells in Susac syndrome. RNA, at 0.5 to 1 ug, was reverse transcribed with random hexamers. TCRdb fed the immunoSEQ multiplex PCR reads into MiXCR, producing one record per CDR3 protein. The sample contains 110,000 to 150,000 distinct CDR3 sequences, approximately 96% of which appear only once. Input material: CD4+ T cells from PBMCs. The origin of the receptors is a human donor with Susac syndrome.

V gene TRBV7-2 combines with J gene TRBJ1-2; tentatively, D is TRBD1 (5 bases). From germline, CDR1 is SGHTA and CDR2 FQGNSA. This CDR3 region has 14 residues. V was pared by 1 base and J by 5 bases, with 11 bases between. The DNA of the CDR3 is TGTGCCAGCAGCTTAGACAGGCATCCTTATGGCTACACCTTC. Protein sequence: CASSLDRHPYGYTF.

CDR3 sequence (DNA): TGTGCCACCAGCAGAGATGTTGGGGGCAACTATGGCTACACCTTC. Protein: CATSRDVGGNYGYTF. The chain joins TRBV15 to TRBJ1-2; D is perhaps TRBD1 (6 bases). Per germline, CDR1 LNHNV and CDR2 YYDKDF (reference sequence). The CDR3 is made up of 15 amino acids. Trimming took 0 bases from V and 2 from J, leaving 10 bases between them.

The V call is TRBV19, the J call TRBJ1-2, with 7 bases that match TRBD1. The germline V gene encodes CDR1 LNHDA and CDR2 SQIVND (reference sequence). The V gene end was trimmed by 7 bases and the J gene end by 4 bases; junction bases not matched to a gene: 3. The CDR3 covers 12 residues. CDR3 in amino acids: CASTRQGYGYTF. The CDR3 bases are TGTGCCAGTACCCGACAGGGCTATGGCTACACCTTC.

This clonotype was counted a single time. This rearrangement joins TRBV7-9 to TRBJ2-6, with D tentatively TRBD1 or TRBD2 (5 bases each). From germline, CDR1 is SEHNR and CDR2 FQNEAQ (reference sequence). Trimming left V 5 bases short and J 1 base short, with 21 bases between. The length of the CDR3 is 19 residues. CDR3: CASSPQRGGWMSGANVLTF. The CDR3 bases are TGTGCCAGCAGCCCCCAGAGGGGCGGCTGGATGTCTGGGGCCAACGTCCTGACTTTC.

The J gene is TRBJ1-2, the V gene TRBV24-1; D is uncertain. The CDR3 is made up of 9 amino acids. The germline V and J ends were trimmed by 10 bases and 10 bases, with 9 bases remaining between them. Per germline, CDR1 KGHDR and CDR2 SFDVKD. CDR3 nucleotides: TGTGCCACTCTGGCCTTCTACACCTTC. Translating gives CATLAFYTF.

This rearrangement joins TRBV5-4 to TRBJ2-5; no clear D. Per germline, CDR1 SGHNT and CDR2 YYREEE (reference sequence). V was cut by 1 base and J by 5 bases, with 3 bases left in between. This CDR3 is built from 11 residues. This chain's CDR3 is CASSLMETQYF. The CDR3, as DNA: TGTGCCAGCAGCTTGATGGAGACCCAGTACTTC. Full variable domain (rest looked up from reference TRBV5-4 and TRBJ2-5): ETGVTQSPTHLIKTRGQQVTLRCSSQSGHNTVSWYQQALGQGPQFIFQYYREEENGRGNFPPRFSGLQFPNYSSELNVNALELDDSALYLCASSLMETQYFGPGTRLLVL.

V and J are TRBV9 and TRBJ2-5; 13 bases match TRBD2. The germline CDR1 and CDR2 sequences are SGDLS and YYNGEE. The CDR3 consists of 16 residues. The V gene end was trimmed by 2 bases and the J gene end by 1 base; junction bases not matched to a gene: 2. CDR3 bases: TGTGCCAGCAGCGTTACTAGCGGGGGGGCCCAAGAGACCCAGTACTTC. Encoded protein: CASSVTSGGAQETQYF.

J is TRBJ1-2 and V is TRBV19; 7 nucleotides agree with TRBD1. The CDR3 length is 11 residues. Trimming took 8 bases from V and 3 from J; bases not matched to a gene: 0. Germline V lookup: CDR1 LNHDA, CDR2 SQIVND (reference sequence). The CDR3 reads CASGTDYGYTF. CDR3 coding DNA: TGTGCCAGTGGGACAGACTATGGCTACACCTTC.

The rearrangement uses TRBV7-9 and TRBJ1-1; D is ambiguous. V was trimmed by 5 bases and J by 1 base, leaving 8 bases between them. Germline CDR1 is SEHNR and CDR2 is FQNEAQ (reference sequence). The CDR3 extends over 13 amino acids. Here the CDR3 reads CASSPVSNTEAFF. CDR3 DNA: TGTGCCAGCAGCCCAGTTTCGAACACTGAAGCTTTCTTT. Together with reference TRBV7-9 and TRBJ1-1, the CDR3 gives the full variable domain: DTGVSQNPRHKITKRGQNVTFRCDPISEHNRLYWYRQTLGQGPEFLTYFQNEAQLEKSRLLSDRFSAERPKGSFSTLEIQRTEQGDSAMYLCASSPVSNTEAFFGQGTRLTVV.

This clonotype showed up just once. The rearrangement links TRBV5-1 to TRBJ1-6; the D is unclear. CDR1 is SGHRS, CDR2 YFSETQ, per germline. The CDR3 runs 12 residues. The ends were cut back, 7 bases at V and 10 bases at J, with 12 bases in the middle. The CDR3 here is CASRIENSPLHF. DNA of the CDR3: TGCGCCAGCCGCATAGAGAACTCACCCCTCCACTTT. The complete variable domain, with remaining parts taken from reference TRBV5-1 and TRBJ1-6, reads KAGVTQTPRYLIKTRGQQVTLSCSPISGHRSVSWYQQTPGQGLQFLFEYFSETQRNKGNFPGRFSGRQFSNSRSEMNVSTLELGDSALYLCASRIENSPLHFGNGTRLTVT.

V is TRBV2 and J is TRBJ2-1; 9 bases are shared with TRBD1. Trimming cost V 7 bases and J 5 bases; bases outside gene matches: 12. Germline V gives CDR1 SNHLY, CDR2 FYNNEI. CDR3 length: 16 residues. The CDR3 DNA reads TGTGCCAGCACCTCACACAGGGGGCTTTCGGACAATGAGCAGTTCTTC. It encodes CASTSHRGLSDNEQFF.

The V and J genes are TRBV6-1 and TRBJ2-7; 10 bases are a match to TRBD1. With V trimmed by 4 bases and J by 4 bases, 7 bases remained unmatched. Per the germline V gene, CDR1 is MNHNS and CDR2 is SASEGT. This CDR3 region has 15 residues. The CDR3 spells CASSGGGQGLYEQYF. The CDR3 DNA reads TGTGCCAGCAGTGGAGGGGGACAGGGGCTTTACGAGCAGTACTTC.

V is TRBV29-1 and J is TRBJ1-5; D gene uncertain. Germline values: CDR1 SQVTM, CDR2 ANQGSEA. This CDR3 has 14 residues. Trimming cost V 5 bases and J 7 bases, with 18 bases left between them. DNA of the CDR3: TGCAGCGTTAGAATACCATGTCCGGGGCAGCCCCAGCATTTT. The encoded protein is CSVRIPCPGQPQHF. Together with reference TRBV29-1 and TRBJ1-5, the CDR3 gives the full variable domain: SAVISQKPSRDICQRGTSLTIQCQVDSQVTMMFWYRQQPGQSLTLIATANQGSEATYESGFVIDKFPISRPNLTFSTLTVSNMSPEDSSIYLCSVRIPCPGQPQHFGDGTRLSIL.

The chain employs TRBV3-1 and TRBJ1-2, with unresolved D. The CDR3 is 12 amino acids. The germline CDR1 and CDR2 sequences are LGHDT and YNNKEL (reference sequence). Trimming shortened V by 2 bases and J by 8 bases, and 9 bases separated the two germline ends. CDR3 sequence: CASSQPGAGYTF. The CDR3 region has the DNA TGTGCCAGCAGCCAACCCGGAGCGGGCTACACCTTC.

The chain has TRBV7-2 and TRBJ2-7; no clear D. Germline V gene lookup returns CDR1 SGHTA and CDR2 FQGNSA. V was pared by 1 base and J by 6 bases, with 10 bases between. The CDR3 length is 13 residues. CDR3 sequence: CASSLGPITEQYF. The CDR3 DNA reads TGTGCCAGCAGCTTAGGTCCAATTACCGAGCAGTACTTC.

V usage is TRBV28 and J usage is TRBJ1-5; D is perhaps TRBD1 (5 bases). V dropped 3 bases and J dropped 7 bases, with 19 bases sitting between them. Germline-derived CDR1 and CDR2 are MDHEN and SYDVKM. This CDR3 spans 16 amino acids. CDR3 sequence: CASSLSGTPLGQPQHF. The CDR3 region has the DNA TGTGCCAGCAGTTTGTCCGGGACCCCCCTGGGACAGCCCCAGCATTTT.